The 20 T cell receptor beta chains given below trace back to one sample, sequenced in a study of blood T cells in healthy people across ages. The use of a sample-barcoded 5' primer and a J-beta primer mix characterized a second PCR of about 7 to 12 cycles. TCRdb called the 5' RACE reads again in MiXCR, with one record for every CDR3 protein. Of approximately 960,000 distinct CDR3 sequences detected, just under 30% appear once; the ten largest clones hold roughly 10%. These data are also associated with another study on T cells of mothers and their children.

Sequences were obtained from blood. The receptors originated from a woman aged 35 to 49 in good health.

This clonotype was picked up a small number of times. This chain uses TRBV28 with TRBJ2-1, with 8 bases aligning to TRBD1. Per the germline V gene, CDR1 is MDHEN and CDR2 is SYDVKM. This CDR3 comprises 14 residues. The V gene end was trimmed by 4 bases and the J gene end by 6 bases; junction bases not matched to a gene: 5. CDR3 in amino acids: CASSSDRGVNEQFF. The CDR3 nucleotides are TGTGCCAGCAGTTCCGACAGGGGAGTCAATGAGCAGTTCTTC.

The V and J genes are TRBV7-8 and TRBJ1-1; D is possibly TRBD1 (6 bases). Between the trimmed V and J ends, which lost 5 bases and 7 bases, there was a span of 14 bases. Per germline, CDR1 SGHVS and CDR2 FQNEAQ. The length of the CDR3 is 13 residues. In nucleotides, the CDR3 is TGTGCCAGCAGCGCAGGTGGGGGCGGTGAAGCTTTCTTT. It yields the protein CASSAGGGGEAFF.

Notes on this clonotype: This may be a read error: a much more frequent sequence differs by one nucleotide. This CDR3 reads CASSWGLASDTQYF. For the CDR3, the DNA is TGTGCCAGCAGCTGGGGCCTAGCATCCGATACGCAGTATTTT. This chain links TRBV7-3 with TRBJ2-3; D assignment may be TRBD1 or TRBD2 (5 bases each). Looked up from germline, CDR1 is SGHTA and CDR2 is FQGTGA. The length of the CDR3 is 14 residues. Trimming pared 4 bases from V and 6 bases from J, leaving 14 bases between.

The chain is built from TRBV9 and TRBJ2-5; 9 bases fit TRBD2. This CDR3 region has 17 residues. With V trimmed by 0 bases and J by 4 bases, 10 bases remained unmatched. CDR1 is SGDLS, CDR2 YYNGEE, per germline. CDR3 sequence (DNA): TGTGCCAGCAGCGTAGAGCCCGGCGGGGGGGCTGGAGAGACCCAGTACTTC. This translates into CASSVEPGGGAGETQYF. Based on the CDR3 plus reference TRBV9 and TRBJ2-5, the full variable domain is DSGVTQTPKHLITATGQRVTLRCSPRSGDLSVYWYQQSLDQGLQFLIQYYNGEERAKGNILERFSAQQFPDLHSELNLSSLELGDSALYFCASSVEPGGGAGETQYFGPGTRLLVL.

In the case of this clonotype: One base away lies a much larger clone, so this may be a sequencing read error. V is TRBV27 and J is TRBJ2-4; 7 bases align to TRBD1. The DNA matches TRBJ2-7 better at its end, which makes the J call doubtful. The CDR3 covers 15 residues. Germline V CDR1 and CDR2: MNHEY, SMNVEV (reference sequence). The DNA for the CDR3 is TGTGCCAGCAGTTGGGGACAGCCAAACGCCTACGAGCAGTACTTC. Residues: CASSWGQPNAYEQYF.

V gene TRBV20-1 combines with J gene TRBJ2-3; 9 nucleotides align to TRBD2. Germline CDR1 reads DFQATT; CDR2 reads SNEGSKA (reference sequence). CDR3 length: 15 amino acids. The trim removed 3 bases at V and 3 bases at J, leaving 7 bases unmatched. The chain's CDR3 is CSASTGTSKTDTQYF. CDR3 nucleotide sequence: TGCAGTGCTAGCACCGGGACTAGCAAGACAGATACGCAGTATTTT.

This clonotype has at least ten counts. This chain joins TRBV29-1 and TRBJ1-4; a weak D match, TRBD1 (6 bases). Trimming took off 6 bases at V and 8 bases at J, with 16 bases between the two ends. The germline V gene has CDR1 SQVTM and CDR2 ANQGSEA. The CDR3 totals 13 residues. CDR3 DNA sequence: TGCAGCGTGTGGACAGCGGGGGTGGAAAAACTGTTTTTT. The encoded protein is CSVWTAGVEKLFF.

This clonotype was seen at least ten times. The chain is built from TRBV29-1 and TRBJ1-2, with D possibly TRBD1 on 6 matching bases. The CDR3 consists of 13 residues. From germline, CDR1 is SQVTM and CDR2 ANQGSEA. V lost 3 bases, J lost 0 bases, and 8 bases lay in between. CDR3 coding DNA: TGCAGCGTTGACAGGGGCTCTAACTATGGCTACACCTTC. This sequence encodes CSVDRGSNYGYTF.

This clonotype showed up just a few times. This chain uses TRBV12-3 or TRBV12-4 with TRBJ2-7, with D uncertain. The CDR3 length is 13 residues. The V gene lost 4 bases and the J gene lost 2 bases, with 9 bases spanning the gap. CDR3 protein: CASSSTLAYEQYF. The DNA of the CDR3 is TGTGCCAGCAGTTCGACTCTTGCCTACGAGCAGTACTTC.

This clonotype has only a few counts. The chain joins TRBV12-3 or TRBV12-4 to TRBJ1-2, with D perhaps TRBD1 (5 bases). The CDR3 sequence is 13 residues long. V lost 7 bases, J lost 4 bases, and 13 bases lay in between. DNA of the CDR3: TGTGCCAGCACCCAACAGGTCCTCTATGGCTACACCTTC. This encodes CASTQQVLYGYTF.

Comments on this clonotype: The junction departs from germline at one end; a sequencing error may be responsible. The V call is TRBV5-1, the J call TRBJ1-2; a possible D gene is TRBD1 (5 bases). The CDR3 sequence is 14 residues long. Germline lookup yields CDR1 SGHRS and CDR2 YFSETQ. The CDR3 DNA is TGCGCCGGCAGCTTGACGGGGCAGCTCTATGGCTACACCTTC. Amino acids: CAGSLTGQLYGYTF.

This clonotype was picked up one time. The chain couples TRBV6-1 to TRBJ2-7; weak D call: TRBD2 (5 bases). The germline V gene has CDR1 MNHNS and CDR2 SASEGT. The CDR3 is 15 residues long. V gave up 4 bases and J gave up 7 bases, with 20 bases separating them. This chain's CDR3 is CASSGLAPSNNEQYF. CDR3 bases: TGTGCCAGCAGTGGCCTAGCACCTTCCAACAATGAGCAGTACTTC.

This clonotype occurred many times. This sequence joins TRBV24-1 and TRBJ2-7; TRBD1 agrees at 10 bases. This CDR3 has 16 residues. V shed 3 bases and J 7 bases; nucleotides not matched to a gene: 11. CDR1 is KGHDR, CDR2 SFDVKD, per germline. CDR3 DNA sequence: TGTGCCACCAGTGATACCGGGACAGGGGTCGGGTATGAGCAGTACTTC. Its protein product is CATSDTGTGVGYEQYF.

This clonotype was observed at least ten times. The V gene is TRBV5-5, the J gene TRBJ2-7; D remains unclear. The V gene's germline CDR1 is SGHKS and CDR2 YYEKEE (reference sequence). The CDR3 loop spans 15 amino acids. Trimming shortened V by 0 bases and J by 0 bases, and 10 bases separated the two germline ends. The CDR3 protein is CASSLGWQPSYEQYF. The CDR3 nucleotides read TGTGCCAGCAGCTTGGGATGGCAACCCTCCTACGAGCAGTACTTC.

This clonotype was observed a few times. The chain carries TRBV6-5 and TRBJ1-1; the D is unclear. In germline, CDR1 is MNHEY, CDR2 SVGAGI. There are 15 residues in the CDR3. The V gene lost 2 bases and the J gene lost 1 base, with 11 bases spanning the gap. This chain's CDR3 is CASSYEVSSNTEAFF. CDR3 DNA sequence: TGTGCCAGCAGTTACGAGGTCAGTTCGAACACTGAAGCTTTCTTT.

The rearrangement joins TRBV28 to TRBJ1-1; tentative D call: TRBD1 (6 bases). V dropped 6 bases and J dropped 1 base, with 9 bases sitting between them. The CDR3 sequence is 13 residues long. Germline assignment: CDR1 MDHEN and CDR2 SYDVKM. The CDR3, as DNA: TGTGCCAGCAGCTACAGGGCGAACACTGAAGCTTTCTTT. Its protein product is CASSYRANTEAFF.

This clonotype was found a few times. V gene TRBV5-5 combines with J gene TRBJ1-2, with 9 positions matching TRBD1. The junction had 7 bases not matched to a gene; V was cut back by 4 bases and J by 0 bases. CDR3 length: 16 residues. Germline V gene data show CDR1 as SGHKS and CDR2 as YYEKEE (reference sequence). The CDR3 loop is CASSAGQGYANYGYTF. DNA for the CDR3: TGTGCCAGCAGCGCAGGACAGGGGTATGCTAACTATGGCTACACCTTC.

The genes are TRBV5-4 and TRBJ1-1; 7 positions match TRBD1. CDR1 SGHNT and CDR2 YYREEE come from the germline V gene (reference sequence). The length of the CDR3 is 13 residues. Unmatched junction bases numbered 5, after V lost 4 bases and J lost 5 bases. The CDR3 region has the DNA TGTGCCAGCAGCGTTACAGGGGAAACTGAAGCTTTCTTT. Protein: CASSVTGETEAFF.

This sequence joins TRBV3-1 and TRBJ2-1, with 9 bases that match TRBD1. Germline loops: CDR1 LGHDT, CDR2 YNNKEL (reference sequence). V gave up 10 bases and J gave up 10 bases; unmatched junction bases: 8. This CDR3 is 12 amino acids long. Written as DNA, the CDR3 is TGTGCCACCACAGGGGGCTGGAACGAGCAGTTCTTC. Translating gives CATTGGWNEQFF.

This clonotype appeared a few times. This rearrangement joins TRBV5-1 to TRBJ2-3; maybe TRBD2 (5 bases). Germline CDR1 SGHRS, CDR2 YFSETQ. CDR3 length equals 14 residues. The ends were cut back, 4 bases at V and 8 bases at J, with 17 bases in the middle. CDR3 DNA: TGCGCCAGCAGCATCCGGGCCCTCGAGGGTACGCAGTATTTT. It encodes CASSIRALEGTQYF.